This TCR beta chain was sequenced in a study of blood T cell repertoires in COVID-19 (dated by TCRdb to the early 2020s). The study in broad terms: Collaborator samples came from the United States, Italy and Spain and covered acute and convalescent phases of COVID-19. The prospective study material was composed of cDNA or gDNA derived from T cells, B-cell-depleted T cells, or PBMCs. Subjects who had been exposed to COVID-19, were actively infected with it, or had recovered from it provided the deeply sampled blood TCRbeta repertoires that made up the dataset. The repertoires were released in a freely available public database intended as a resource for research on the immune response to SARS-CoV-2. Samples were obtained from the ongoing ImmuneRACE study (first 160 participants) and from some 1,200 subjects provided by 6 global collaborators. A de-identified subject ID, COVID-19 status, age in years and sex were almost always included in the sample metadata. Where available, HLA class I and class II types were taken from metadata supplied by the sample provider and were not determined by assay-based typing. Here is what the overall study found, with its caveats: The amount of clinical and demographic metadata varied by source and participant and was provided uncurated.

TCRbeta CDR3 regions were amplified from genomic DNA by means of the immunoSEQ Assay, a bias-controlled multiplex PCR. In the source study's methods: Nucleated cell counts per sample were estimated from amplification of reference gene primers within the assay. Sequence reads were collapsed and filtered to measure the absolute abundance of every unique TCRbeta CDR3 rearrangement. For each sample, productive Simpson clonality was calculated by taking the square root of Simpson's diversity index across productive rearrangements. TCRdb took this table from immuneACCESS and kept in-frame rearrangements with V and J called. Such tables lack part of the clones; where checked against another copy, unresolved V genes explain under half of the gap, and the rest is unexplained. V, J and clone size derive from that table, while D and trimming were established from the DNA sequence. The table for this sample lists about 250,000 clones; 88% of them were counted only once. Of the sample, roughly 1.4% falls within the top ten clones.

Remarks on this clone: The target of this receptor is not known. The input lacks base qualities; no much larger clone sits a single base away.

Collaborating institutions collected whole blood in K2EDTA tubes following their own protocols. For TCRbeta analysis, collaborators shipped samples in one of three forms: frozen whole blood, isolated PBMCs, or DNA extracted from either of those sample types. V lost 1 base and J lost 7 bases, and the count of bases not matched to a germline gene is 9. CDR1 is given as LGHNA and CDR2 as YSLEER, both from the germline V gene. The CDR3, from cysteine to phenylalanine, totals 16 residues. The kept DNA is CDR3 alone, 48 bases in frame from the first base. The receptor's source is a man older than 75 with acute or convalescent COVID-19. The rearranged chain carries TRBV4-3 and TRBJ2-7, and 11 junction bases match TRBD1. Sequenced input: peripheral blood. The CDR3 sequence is CASSQGVGQGAGEQYF. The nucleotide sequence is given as TGCGCCAGCAGCCAAGGGGTCGGACAGGGGGCAGGGGAGCAGTACTTC.